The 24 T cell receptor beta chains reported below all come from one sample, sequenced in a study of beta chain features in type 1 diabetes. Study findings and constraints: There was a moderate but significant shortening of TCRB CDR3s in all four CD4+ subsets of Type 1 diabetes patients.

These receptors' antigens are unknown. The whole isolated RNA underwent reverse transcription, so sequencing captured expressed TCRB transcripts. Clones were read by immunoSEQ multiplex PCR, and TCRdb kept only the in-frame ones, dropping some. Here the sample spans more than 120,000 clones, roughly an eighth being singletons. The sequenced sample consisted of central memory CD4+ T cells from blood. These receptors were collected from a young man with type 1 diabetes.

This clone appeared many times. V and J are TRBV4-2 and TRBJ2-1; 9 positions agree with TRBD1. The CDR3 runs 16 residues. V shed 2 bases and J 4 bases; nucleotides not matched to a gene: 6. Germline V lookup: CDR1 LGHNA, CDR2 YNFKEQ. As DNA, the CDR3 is TGTGCCAGCAGCCAACACCGGGACAGGGAATACAATGAGCAGTTCTTC. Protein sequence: CASSQHRDREYNEQFF.

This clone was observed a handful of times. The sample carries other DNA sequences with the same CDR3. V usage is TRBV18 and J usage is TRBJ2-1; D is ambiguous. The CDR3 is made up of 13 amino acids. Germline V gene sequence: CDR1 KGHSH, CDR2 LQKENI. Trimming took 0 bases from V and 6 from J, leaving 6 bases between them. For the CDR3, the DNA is TGTGCCAGCTCACCACCTGGCCCCAATGAGCAGTTCTTC. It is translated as CASSPPGPNEQFF. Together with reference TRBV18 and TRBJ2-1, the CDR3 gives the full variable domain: NAGVMQNPRHLVRRRGQEARLRCSPMKGHSHVYWYRQLPEEGLKFMVYLQKENIIDESGMPKERFSAEFPKEGPSILRIQQVVRGDSAAYFCASSPPGPNEQFFGPGTRLTVL.

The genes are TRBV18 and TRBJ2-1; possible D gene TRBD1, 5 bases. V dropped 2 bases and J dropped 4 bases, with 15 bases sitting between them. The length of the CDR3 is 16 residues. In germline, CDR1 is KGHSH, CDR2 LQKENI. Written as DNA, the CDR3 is TGTGCCAGCTCACCAGGGGCCACGGACCCTTACAATGAGCAGTTCTTC. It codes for CASSPGATDPYNEQFF.

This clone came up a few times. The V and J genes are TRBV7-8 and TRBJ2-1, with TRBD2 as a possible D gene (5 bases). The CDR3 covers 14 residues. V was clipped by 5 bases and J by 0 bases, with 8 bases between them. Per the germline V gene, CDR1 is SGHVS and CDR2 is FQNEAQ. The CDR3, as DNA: TGTGCCAGCAGCACCCGGGACTCCTACAATGAGCAGTTCTTC. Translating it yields CASSTRDSYNEQFF.

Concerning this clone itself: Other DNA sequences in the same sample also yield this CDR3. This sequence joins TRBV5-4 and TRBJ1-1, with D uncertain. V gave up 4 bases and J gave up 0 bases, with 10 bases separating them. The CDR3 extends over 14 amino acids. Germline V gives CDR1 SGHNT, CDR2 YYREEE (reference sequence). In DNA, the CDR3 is TGTGCCAGCAGCCTGACCGGAGTGAACACTGAAGCTTTCTTT. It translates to CASSLTGVNTEAFF.

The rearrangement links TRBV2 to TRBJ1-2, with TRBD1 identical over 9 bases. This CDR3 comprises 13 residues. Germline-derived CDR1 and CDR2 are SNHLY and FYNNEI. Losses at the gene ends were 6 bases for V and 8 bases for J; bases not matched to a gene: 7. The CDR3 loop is CASRPTGGRGYTF. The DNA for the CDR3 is TGTGCCAGCAGACCGACAGGGGGTCGCGGCTACACCTTC.

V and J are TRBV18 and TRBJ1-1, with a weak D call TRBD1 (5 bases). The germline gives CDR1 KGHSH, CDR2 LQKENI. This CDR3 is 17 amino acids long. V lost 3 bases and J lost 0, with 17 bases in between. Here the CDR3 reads CASSPPGLHEMNTEAFF. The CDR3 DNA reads TGTGCCAGCTCACCGCCAGGGCTCCACGAAATGAACACTGAAGCTTTCTTT.

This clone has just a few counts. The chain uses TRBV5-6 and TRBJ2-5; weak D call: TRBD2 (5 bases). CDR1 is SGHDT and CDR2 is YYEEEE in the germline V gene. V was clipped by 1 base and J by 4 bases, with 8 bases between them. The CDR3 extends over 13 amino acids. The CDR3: CASSLRGGETQYF. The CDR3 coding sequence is TGTGCCAGCAGCTTGCGCGGAGGAGAGACCCAGTACTTC.

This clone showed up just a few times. The CDR3 reads CASSPLMEVAGANVLTF. CDR3 DNA sequence: TGTGCCAGCTCACCCCTGATGGAGGTAGCTGGGGCCAACGTCCTGACTTTC. The chain is built from TRBV18 and TRBJ2-6; possible D gene TRBD2, 5 bases. Per the germline V gene, CDR1 is KGHSH and CDR2 is LQKENI. The CDR3 runs to 17 residues. Trimming cost V 3 bases and J 2 bases, with 14 bases left between them.

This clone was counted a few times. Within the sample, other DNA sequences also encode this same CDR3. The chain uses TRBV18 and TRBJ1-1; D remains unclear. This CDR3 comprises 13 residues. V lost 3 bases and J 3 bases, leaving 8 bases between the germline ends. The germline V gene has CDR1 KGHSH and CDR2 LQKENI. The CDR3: CASSPDRDTEAFF. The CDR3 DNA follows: TGTGCCAGCTCACCGGATAGGGACACTGAAGCTTTCTTT.

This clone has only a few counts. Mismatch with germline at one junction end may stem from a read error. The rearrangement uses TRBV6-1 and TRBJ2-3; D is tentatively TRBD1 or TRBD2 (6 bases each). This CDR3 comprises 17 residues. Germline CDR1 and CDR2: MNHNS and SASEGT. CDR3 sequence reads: CAISEMLGGSSTDTQYF. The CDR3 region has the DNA TGTGCCATCAGTGAGATGTTAGGGGGGTCAAGCACAGATACGCAGTATTTT.

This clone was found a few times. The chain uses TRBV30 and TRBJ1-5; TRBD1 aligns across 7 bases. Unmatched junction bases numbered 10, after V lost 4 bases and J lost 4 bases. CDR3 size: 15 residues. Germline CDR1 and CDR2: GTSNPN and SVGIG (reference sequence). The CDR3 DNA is TGTGCCTGGACCGGAGGGCAGGGGGTGAATCAGCCCCAGCATTTT. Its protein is CAWTGGQGVNQPQHF.

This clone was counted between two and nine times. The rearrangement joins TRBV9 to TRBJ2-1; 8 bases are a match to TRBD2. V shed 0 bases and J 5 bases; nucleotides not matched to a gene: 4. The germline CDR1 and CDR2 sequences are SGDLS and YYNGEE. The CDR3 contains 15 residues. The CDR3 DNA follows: TGTGCCAGCAGCGTAGGTATAGCGGGGAACAATGAGCAGTTCTTC. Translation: CASSVGIAGNNEQFF.

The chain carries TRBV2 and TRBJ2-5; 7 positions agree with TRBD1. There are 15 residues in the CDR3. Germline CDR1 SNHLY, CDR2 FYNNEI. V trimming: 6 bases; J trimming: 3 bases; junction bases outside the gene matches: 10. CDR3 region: CASRVQGLGEETQYF. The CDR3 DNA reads TGTGCCAGCAGAGTACAGGGGTTGGGCGAAGAGACCCAGTACTTC.

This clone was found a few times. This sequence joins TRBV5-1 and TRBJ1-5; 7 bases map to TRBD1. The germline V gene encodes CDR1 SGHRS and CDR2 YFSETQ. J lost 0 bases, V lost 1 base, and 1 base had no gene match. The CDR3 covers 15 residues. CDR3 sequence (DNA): TGCGCCAGCAGCTTGACAGGGGTTAGCAATCAGCCCCAGCATTTT. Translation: CASSLTGVSNQPQHF. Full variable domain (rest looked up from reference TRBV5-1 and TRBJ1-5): KAGVTQTPRYLIKTRGQQVTLSCSPISGHRSVSWYQQTPGQGLQFLFEYFSETQRNKGNFPGRFSGRQFSNSRSEMNVSTLELGDSALYLCASSLTGVSNQPQHFGDGTRLSIL.

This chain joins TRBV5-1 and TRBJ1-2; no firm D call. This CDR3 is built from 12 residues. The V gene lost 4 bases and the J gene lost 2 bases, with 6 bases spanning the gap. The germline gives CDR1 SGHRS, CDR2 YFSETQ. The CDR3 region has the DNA TGCGCCAGCAGCGTGGGGAACTATGGCTACACCTTC. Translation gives CASSVGNYGYTF.

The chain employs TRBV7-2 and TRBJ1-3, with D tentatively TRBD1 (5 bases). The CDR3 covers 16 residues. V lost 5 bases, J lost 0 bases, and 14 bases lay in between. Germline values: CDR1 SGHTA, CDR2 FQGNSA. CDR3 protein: CASSRLTVSSGNTIYF. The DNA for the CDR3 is TGTGCCAGCAGCAGATTGACAGTGAGCTCTGGAAACACCATATATTTT.

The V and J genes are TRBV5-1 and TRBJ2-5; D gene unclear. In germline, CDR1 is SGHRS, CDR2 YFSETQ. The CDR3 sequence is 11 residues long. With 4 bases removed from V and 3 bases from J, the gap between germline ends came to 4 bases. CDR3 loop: CASSEEETQYF. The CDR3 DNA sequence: TGCGCCAGCAGCGAAGAAGAGACCCAGTACTTC.

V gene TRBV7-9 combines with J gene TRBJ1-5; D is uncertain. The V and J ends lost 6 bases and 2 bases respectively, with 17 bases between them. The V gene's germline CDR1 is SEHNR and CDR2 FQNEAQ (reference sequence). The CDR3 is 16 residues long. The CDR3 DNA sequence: TGTGCCAGCAGTTCAATCTCCCAAGGGCGCAATCAGCCCCAGCATTTT. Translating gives CASSSISQGRNQPQHF.

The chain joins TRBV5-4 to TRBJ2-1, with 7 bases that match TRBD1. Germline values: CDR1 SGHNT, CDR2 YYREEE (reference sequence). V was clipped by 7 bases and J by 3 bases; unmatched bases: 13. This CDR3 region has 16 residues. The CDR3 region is CASAPPGTVSYNEQFF. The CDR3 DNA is TGTGCCAGCGCCCCACCTGGGACAGTGAGCTACAATGAGCAGTTCTTC.

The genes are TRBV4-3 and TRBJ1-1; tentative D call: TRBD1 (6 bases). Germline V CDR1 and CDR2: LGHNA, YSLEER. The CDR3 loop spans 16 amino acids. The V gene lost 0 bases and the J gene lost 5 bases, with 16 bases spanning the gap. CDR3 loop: CASSQDSLGGTTEAFF. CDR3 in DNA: TGCGCCAGCAGCCAAGATAGTTTAGGAGGGACAACTGAAGCTTTCTTT.

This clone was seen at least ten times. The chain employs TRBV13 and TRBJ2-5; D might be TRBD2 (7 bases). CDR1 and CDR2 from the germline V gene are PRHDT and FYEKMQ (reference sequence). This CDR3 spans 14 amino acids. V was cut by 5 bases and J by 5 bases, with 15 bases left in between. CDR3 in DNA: TGTGCCAGCAGCCGTGGCGGGGGCGCGGAGACCCAGTACTTC. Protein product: CASSRGGGAETQYF.

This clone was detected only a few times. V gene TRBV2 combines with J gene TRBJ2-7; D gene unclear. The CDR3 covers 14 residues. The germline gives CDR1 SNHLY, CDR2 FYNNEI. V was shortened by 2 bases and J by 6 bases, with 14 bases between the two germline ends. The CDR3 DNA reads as TGTGCCAGCAGTGAACGCCGACAAGTTGGCGAGCAGTACTTC. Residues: CASSERRQVGEQYF.

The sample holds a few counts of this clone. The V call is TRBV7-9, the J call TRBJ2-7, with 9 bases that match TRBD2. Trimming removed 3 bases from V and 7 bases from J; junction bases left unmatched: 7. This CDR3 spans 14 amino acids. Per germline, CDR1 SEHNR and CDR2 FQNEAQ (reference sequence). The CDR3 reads CASSFTSGPQEQYF. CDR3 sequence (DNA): TGTGCCAGCAGCTTCACTAGCGGGCCCCAGGAGCAGTACTTC.